This T cell receptor beta chain was profiled in a study of blood T cell repertoires in COVID-19. Background on the study: Collection of acute and convalescent COVID-19 samples took place in the United States, Italy and Spain. From T cells, B-cell-depleted T cells, or PBMCs came the material, which was cDNA or gDNA.

TCRdb's copy holds only in-frame clones and misses some; the assay was immunoSEQ multiplex PCR. The sample holds 110,000 to 150,000 clones, more than 85% seen once. CDR3 length equals 18 residues. V lost 2 bases and J 1 base, leaving 15 bases between the germline ends. Germline CDR1 and CDR2: MGHRA and YSYEKL. The sample taken for sequencing was peripheral blood. This sequence joins TRBV4-1 and TRBJ2-6, with D possibly matching TRBD2 (5 bases). This receptor was taken from a man aged 60-69 years with active or convalescent COVID-19. This CDR3 reads CASSQSPVKRSGANVLTF. The CDR3 nucleotides are TGCGCCAGCAGCCAATCCCCAGTAAAGCGGTCTGGGGCCAACGTCCTGACTTTC.